A selection of T cell receptor beta chains follows, all from one sample in a study of PD-L1 blockade in urothelial cancer. Libraries were prepared by immunoSEQ multiplex PCR; TCRdb keeps only in-frame clonotypes and omits some of them. The data hold under 100,000 clones, with more than 75% observed a single time. Sequenced material: PBMCs, taken around atezolizumab (anti-PD-L1) treatment. These receptors all come from a man aged 65 to 85 with urothelial cancer. The CDR3 runs from the conserved cysteine through the conserved F or W. Not all rows give a size; the values are once, few, many and, for expanded clones, a class.

cdr3_aa	v_call	j_call	clone_size
CASSQAPRGLAGDQETQYF	TRBV4-1	TRBJ2-5	NA
CASSTGDEQFF	TRBV7-9	TRBJ2-1	NA
CASSLLGGGEETQYF	TRBV11-2	TRBJ2-5	NA
CASKGQGALSYEQYF	TRBV6-6	TRBJ2-7	NA
CASSRLHSGANVLTF	TRBV19	TRBJ2-6	NA
CASSFGQYEQYF	TRBV11-2	TRBJ2-7	NA
CASSIKGRDREKLFF	TRBV27	TRBJ1-4	NA
CASSLVEGGEAFF	TRBV7-9	TRBJ1-1	NA
CASSRGQGALISGANVLTF	TRBV4-1	TRBJ2-6	NA
CASSITSGGYTQYF	TRBV7-2	TRBJ2-3	few
CAISGAGRDTEAFF	TRBV10-3	TRBJ1-1	NA
CSVDIGTFDNEQFF	TRBV29-1	TRBJ2-1	many
CASSDNGAGAYEQYF	TRBV6-6	TRBJ2-7	NA
CASSPRGGEPQHF	TRBV18	TRBJ1-5	NA
CARSFRGEDYGYTF	TRBV21-1	TRBJ1-2	NA
CSAGAGGEGNEQFF	TRBV29-1	TRBJ2-1	NA
CASSWGRLTGELFF	TRBV19	TRBJ2-2	few
CATRDRHTELYGYTF	TRBV19	TRBJ1-2	NA
CASSPQTATNTEAFF	TRBV9	TRBJ1-1	few
CASSLAGTGPYEQYF	TRBV7-2	TRBJ2-7	NA
CASSPRGSYEQYF	TRBV2	NA	NA
CASSIQGRSGNTIYF	TRBV7-2	TRBJ1-3	NA